This TCR delta chain originates from a study of gamma-delta T cells after stem cell transplantation. TCRdb re-called the RT-PCR reads using CATT. The sample holds fewer than 3,000 delta-chain clones, 3.5% to 4.5% seen once. The CDR3 spans 20 residues. Unmatched junction bases numbered 5, after V lost 0 bases and J lost 1 base. CDR1 is GEAIGNYY and CDR2 is EKD in the germline V gene. This clone ranks as medium-sized. The TCR comes from a human donor. It is not recorded whose cells these are; they may come from a transplant donor. The source material was gamma-delta T cells. The rearrangement links TRDV2 to TRDJ3, with 13 nucleotides matching TRDD3. CDR3 region: CACDTVLGDTQSWDTRQMFF. The CDR3 DNA reads TGTGCCTGTGACACCGTACTGGGGGATACGCAATCCTGGGACACCCGACAGATGTTTTTC.